This T cell receptor (beta chain) was identified in a study of T cell responses to AZD1222 COVID-19 vaccine. Overall study context: Analysis merged second doses at about 4 or about 12 weeks.

General study findings and limits: Vaccine-associated CD4 TCRs ranged over spike, dominating at 160-218 and 743-854. Baseline seropositivity characterized only six or seven AZD1222 recipients. Close to half of spike-specific TCRs reportedly recognize unmutated variant regions.

Clones were read by immunoSEQ multiplex PCR, and TCRdb kept only the in-frame ones, dropping some. The sample holds about 95,000 clones, around nine tenths seen once. With respect to this clone: What it binds is not known.

The sample consisted of peripheral blood, taken on day 0 of AZD1222 vaccination. The TCR comes from an adult in good health.

Here the CDR3 DNA reads TGCAGCGTTGCCCGGGACAGTGGGAACACTGAAGCTTTCTTT. Translation gives CSVARDSGNTEAFF. This chain connects TRBV29-1 to TRBJ1-1, with 7 bases aligning to TRBD1. The germline CDR1 and CDR2 sequences are SQVTM and ANQGSEA. The CDR3 spans 14 residues. V dropped 4 bases and J dropped 1; count of bases not matched to a gene: 6. Full variable domain (missing parts from reference TRBV29-1 and TRBJ1-1): SAVISQKPSRDICQRGTSLTIQCQVDSQVTMMFWYRQQPGQSLTLIATANQGSEATYESGFVIDKFPISRPNLTFSTLTVSNMSPEDSSIYLCSVARDSGNTEAFFGQGTRLTVV.